The rows below give T cell receptor beta chains drawn from one sample of a study of blood T cell repertoires in COVID-19. Repertoires were generated with immunoSEQ multiplex PCR, while TCRdb's copy carries only in-frame clones and drops some. The table shows 130,000 or so clones, with roughly 87% occurring only once. The sequenced material came from PBMCs or T cells enriched from blood (not recorded which). The source of these receptors is a man aged 30-40 years who had recovered from COVID-19. The CDR3 runs from the conserved cysteine through the conserved F or W. The order of the fields is V gene, J gene, CDR3 protein.

TRBV19	TRBJ2-1	CASSIWDRGESEQFF
TRBV18	TRBJ1-4	CASSPAASQGANEKLFF
TRBV2	TRBJ1-5	CASSWGENQPQHF
TRBV11-2	TRBJ2-1	CASSLGMGQIYNEQFF
TRBV12-3/TRBV12-4	TRBJ2-1	CASSPLGVEQFF
TRBV5-1	TRBJ2-5	CASSWGGGEETQYF
TRBV10-3	TRBJ1-1	CAIGEGSGGLNTEAFF
TRBV5-5	TRBJ2-2	CASSLEEELGELFF
TRBV2	TRBJ1-4	CASSVDRTTNEKLFF
TRBV3-1/TRBV3-2	TRBJ1-4	CASSPQGATNEKLFF
TRBV9	TRBJ2-2	CASSAIATHTGELFF
TRBV4-1	TRBJ2-5	CASSRYRDETQYF
TRBV10-1	TRBJ1-1	CASSAVRGGAEAFF
TRBV10-3	TRBJ2-1	CAITSHPGLADNEQFF
TRBV7-9	TRBJ2-2	CASSRTGAGELFF
TRBV5-6	TRBJ1-6	CASSLTWNSPLHF
TRBV2	TRBJ2-1	CASSPGDEQFF
TRBV2	TRBJ2-3	CASLSGTISTDTQYF
TRBV5-6	TRBJ2-3	CASSLGKGVSDTQYF
TRBV18	TRBJ1-5	CASSPGTGQGAYRDQPQHF
TRBV30	TRBJ2-3	CAWSDSFTDTQYF
TRBV29-1	TRBJ1-1	CSVEKSGHEAFF
TRBV5-4	TRBJ1-3	CASSFSWDSSGNTIYF
TRBV7-9	TRBJ1-6	CASSLGPVPNNSPLHF
TRBV4-2	TRBJ1-2	CASSQGALGTVYGYTF
TRBV6-1	TRBJ2-3	CASSDASVTDTQYF
TRBV29-1	TRBJ1-2	CSVGGAGERDGGYTF
TRBV10-3	TRBJ2-7	CAISESGRAYEQYF
TRBV5-4	TRBJ1-1	CASSETGSTEAFF
TRBV29-1	TRBJ1-3	CSVEEDRAGNTIYF
TRBV5-1	TRBJ2-7	CASSAGGIYEQYF
TRBV19	TRBJ2-1	CASSKQGRYNEQFF
TRBV19	TRBJ2-1	CASSPEEEMNEQFF
TRBV4-2	TRBJ1-1	CASSQFDRPEAFF
TRBV7-9	TRBJ2-6	CASSSLSGANVLTF
TRBV20-1	TRBJ1-2	CSADRVDGYTF
TRBV6-5	TRBJ2-1	CASSSGGLAFNEQFF
TRBV27	TRBJ2-7	CASSFRTGSYEQYF
TRBV2	TRBJ1-4	CASSASRGAMIELFF
TRBV19	TRBJ2-7	CASSILPGQGSYEQYF
TRBV29-1	TRBJ2-7	CSVGASSSYEQYF
TRBV19	TRBJ1-6	CASSTWTGPNSPLHF
TRBV6-4	TRBJ2-2	CASSGENTGELFF
TRBV2	TRBJ2-1	CASSDWLAENNEQFF
TRBV2	TRBJ2-3	CASSLAGSRTDTQYF
TRBV28	TRBJ1-2	CASSLPQGRGYGYTF
TRBV6-5	TRBJ2-5	CASTQTWGGRETQYF
TRBV7-2	TRBJ1-2	CASSLDAMGRVYGYTF
TRBV7-9	TRBJ1-4	CASSPGETATNEKLFF
TRBV11-2	TRBJ2-1	CASSLRGPGGYNEQFF
TRBV5-1	TRBJ2-5	CASSAQIQETQYF
TRBV7-2	TRBJ1-6	CASSVDRVQNSPLHF
TRBV5-6	TRBJ2-1	CASRRLAGGVNEQFF
TRBV15	TRBJ2-2	CATSPGTGVTGELFF